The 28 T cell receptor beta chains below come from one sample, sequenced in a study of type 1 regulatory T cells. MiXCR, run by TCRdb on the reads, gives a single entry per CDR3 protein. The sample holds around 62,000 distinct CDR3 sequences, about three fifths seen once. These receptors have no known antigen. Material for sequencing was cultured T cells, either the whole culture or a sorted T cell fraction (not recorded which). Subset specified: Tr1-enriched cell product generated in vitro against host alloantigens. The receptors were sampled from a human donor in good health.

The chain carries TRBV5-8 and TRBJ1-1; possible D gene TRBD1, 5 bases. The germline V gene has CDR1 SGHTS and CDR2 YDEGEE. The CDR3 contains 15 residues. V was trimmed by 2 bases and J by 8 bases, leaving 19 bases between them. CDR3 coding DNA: TGTGCCAGCAGCTTAAAGAGGTTGGTGGGGACGGAAGCTTTCTTT. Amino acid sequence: CASSLKRLVGTEAFF.

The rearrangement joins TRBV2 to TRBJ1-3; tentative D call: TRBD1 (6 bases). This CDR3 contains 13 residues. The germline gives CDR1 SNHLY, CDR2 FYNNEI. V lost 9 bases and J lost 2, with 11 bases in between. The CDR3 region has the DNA TGTGCCAGATCCAGGGGAGCTGGAAACACCATATATTTT. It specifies CARSRGAGNTIYF.

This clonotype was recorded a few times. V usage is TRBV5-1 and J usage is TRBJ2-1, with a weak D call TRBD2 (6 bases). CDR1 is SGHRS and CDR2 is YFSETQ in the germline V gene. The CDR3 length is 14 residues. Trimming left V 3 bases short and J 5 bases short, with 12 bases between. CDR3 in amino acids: CASSWAGGDNEQFF. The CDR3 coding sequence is TGCGCCAGCAGCTGGGCCGGGGGTGACAATGAGCAGTTCTTC.

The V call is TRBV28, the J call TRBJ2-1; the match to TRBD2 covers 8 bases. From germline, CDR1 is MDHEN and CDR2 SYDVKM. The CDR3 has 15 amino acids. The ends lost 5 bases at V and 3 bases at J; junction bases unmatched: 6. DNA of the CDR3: TGTGCCAGCAGTCAGAGCGGGAGAAGCTACAATGAGCAGTTCTTC. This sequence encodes CASSQSGRSYNEQFF.

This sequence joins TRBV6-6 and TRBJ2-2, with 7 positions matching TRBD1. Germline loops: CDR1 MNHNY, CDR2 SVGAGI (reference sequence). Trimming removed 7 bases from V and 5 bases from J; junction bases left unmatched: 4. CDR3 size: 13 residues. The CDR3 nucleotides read TGTGCCAGCAACAGGGGAGAGACCGGGGAGCTGTTTTTT. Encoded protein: CASNRGETGELFF.

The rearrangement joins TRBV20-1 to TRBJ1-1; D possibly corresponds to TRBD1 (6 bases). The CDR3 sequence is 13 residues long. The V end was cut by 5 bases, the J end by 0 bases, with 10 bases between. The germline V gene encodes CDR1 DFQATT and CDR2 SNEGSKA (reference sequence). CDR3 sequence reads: CSAGGHLNTEAFF. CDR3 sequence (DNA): TGCAGTGCTGGGGGACACTTGAACACTGAAGCTTTCTTT.

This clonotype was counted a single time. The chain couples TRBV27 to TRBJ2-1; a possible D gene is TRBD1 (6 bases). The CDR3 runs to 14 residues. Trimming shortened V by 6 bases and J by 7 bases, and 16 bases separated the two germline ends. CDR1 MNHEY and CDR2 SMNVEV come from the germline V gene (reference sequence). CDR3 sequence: CASSNGGWGNEQFF. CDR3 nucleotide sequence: TGTGCCAGCAGCAATGGGGGCTGGGGGAATGAGCAGTTCTTC.

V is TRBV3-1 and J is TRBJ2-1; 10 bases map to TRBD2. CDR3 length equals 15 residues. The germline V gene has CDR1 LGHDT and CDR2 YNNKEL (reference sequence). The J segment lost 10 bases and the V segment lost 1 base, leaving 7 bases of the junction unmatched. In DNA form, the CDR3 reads TGTGCCAGCAGCCAAGCCGCAGCGGGAGGGAAAGAGCAGTTCTTC. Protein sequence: CASSQAAAGGKEQFF.

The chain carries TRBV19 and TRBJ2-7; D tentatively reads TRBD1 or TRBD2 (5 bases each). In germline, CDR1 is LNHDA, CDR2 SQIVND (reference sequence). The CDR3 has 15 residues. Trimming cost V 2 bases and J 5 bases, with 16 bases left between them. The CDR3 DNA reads TGTGCCAGTAGTATACGCCCTTGGGGGTTCGACGAGCAGTACTTC. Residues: CASSIRPWGFDEQYF. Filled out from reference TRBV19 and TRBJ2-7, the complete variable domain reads DGGITQSPKYLFRKEGQNVTLSCEQNLNHDAMYWYRQDPGQGLRLIYYSQIVNDFQKGDIAEGYSVSREKKESFPLTVTSAQKNPTAFYLCASSIRPWGFDEQYFGPGTRLTVT.

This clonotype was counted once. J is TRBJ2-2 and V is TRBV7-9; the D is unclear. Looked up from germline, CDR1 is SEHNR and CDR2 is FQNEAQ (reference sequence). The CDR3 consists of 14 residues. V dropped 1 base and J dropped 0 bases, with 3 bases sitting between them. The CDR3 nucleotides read TGTGCCAGCAGCTTAGATCCGAACACCGGGGAGCTGTTTTTT. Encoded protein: CASSLDPNTGELFF.

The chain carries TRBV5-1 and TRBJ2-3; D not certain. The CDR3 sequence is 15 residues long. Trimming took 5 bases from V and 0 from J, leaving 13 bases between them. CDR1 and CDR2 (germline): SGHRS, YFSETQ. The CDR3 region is CASRLGLPSTDTQYF. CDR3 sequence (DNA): TGCGCCAGCAGATTAGGGTTACCTAGCACAGATACGCAGTATTTT.

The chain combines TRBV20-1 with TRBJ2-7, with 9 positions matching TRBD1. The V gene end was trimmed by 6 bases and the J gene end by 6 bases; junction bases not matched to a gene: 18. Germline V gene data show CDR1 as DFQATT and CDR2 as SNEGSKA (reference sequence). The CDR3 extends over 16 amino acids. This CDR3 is CSAEPGQGFAPVEQYF. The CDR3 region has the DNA TGCAGTGCCGAACCGGGACAGGGTTTTGCTCCAGTCGAGCAGTACTTC.

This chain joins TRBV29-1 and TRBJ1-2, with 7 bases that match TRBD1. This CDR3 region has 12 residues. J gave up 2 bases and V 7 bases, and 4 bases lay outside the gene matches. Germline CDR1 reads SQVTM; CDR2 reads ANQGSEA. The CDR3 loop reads CSATGQNYGYTF. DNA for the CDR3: TGCAGCGCTACGGGACAGAACTATGGCTACACCTTC. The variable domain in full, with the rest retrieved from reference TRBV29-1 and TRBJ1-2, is SAVISQKPSRDICQRGTSLTIQCQVDSQVTMMFWYRQQPGQSLTLIATANQGSEATYESGFVIDKFPISRPNLTFSTLTVSNMSPEDSSIYLCSATGQNYGYTFGSGTRLTVV.

The CDR3 nucleotides read TGTGCCAGCAGCTTGCACGGGGGCCCAGCGCGAATAAGCACAGATACGCAGTATTTT. Amino acid sequence: CASSLHGGPARISTDTQYF. V and J are TRBV11-2 and TRBJ2-3, with D perhaps given as TRBD1 or TRBD2 (6 bases each). The CDR3 is 19 amino acids. Germline V CDR1 and CDR2: SGHAT, FQNNGV. Trimming took 3 bases from V and 0 from J, leaving 22 bases between them.

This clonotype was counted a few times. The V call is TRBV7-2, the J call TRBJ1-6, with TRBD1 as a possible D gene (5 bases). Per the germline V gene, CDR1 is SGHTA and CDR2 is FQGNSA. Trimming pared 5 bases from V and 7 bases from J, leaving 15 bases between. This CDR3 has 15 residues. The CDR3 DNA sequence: TGTGCCAGCAGCAGAAACCGGGACCGAAATTCACCCCTCCACTTT. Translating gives CASSRNRDRNSPLHF.

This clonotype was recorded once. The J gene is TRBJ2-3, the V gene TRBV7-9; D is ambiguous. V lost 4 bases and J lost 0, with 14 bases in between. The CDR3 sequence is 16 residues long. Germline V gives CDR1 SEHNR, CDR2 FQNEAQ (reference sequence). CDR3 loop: CASSSPESPSTDTQYF. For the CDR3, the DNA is TGTGCCAGCAGCTCCCCAGAGTCTCCTAGCACAGATACGCAGTATTTT.

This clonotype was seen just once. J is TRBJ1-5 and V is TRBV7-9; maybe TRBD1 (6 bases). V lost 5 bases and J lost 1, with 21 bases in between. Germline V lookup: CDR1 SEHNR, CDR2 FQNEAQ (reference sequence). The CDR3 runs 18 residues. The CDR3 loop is CASSHGQSSIESNQPQHF. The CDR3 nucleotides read TGTGCCAGCAGCCATGGACAGTCCTCTATTGAAAGCAATCAGCCCCAGCATTTT.

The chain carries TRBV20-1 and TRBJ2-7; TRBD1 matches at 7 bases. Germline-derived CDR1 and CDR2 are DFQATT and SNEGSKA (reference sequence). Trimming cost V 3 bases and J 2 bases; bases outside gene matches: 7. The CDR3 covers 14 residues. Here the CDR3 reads CSASSRDRAYEQYF. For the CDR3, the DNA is TGCAGTGCTAGTTCTCGGGACAGAGCCTACGAGCAGTACTTC.

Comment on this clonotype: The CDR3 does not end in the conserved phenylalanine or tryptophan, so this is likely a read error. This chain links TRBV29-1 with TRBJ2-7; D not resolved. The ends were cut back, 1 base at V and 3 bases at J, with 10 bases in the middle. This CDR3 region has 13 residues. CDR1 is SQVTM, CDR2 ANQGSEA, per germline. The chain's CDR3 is CSVEGSSYYEQYS. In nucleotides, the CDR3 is TGCAGCGTTGAAGGAAGTAGCTACTACGAGCAGTACTCC.

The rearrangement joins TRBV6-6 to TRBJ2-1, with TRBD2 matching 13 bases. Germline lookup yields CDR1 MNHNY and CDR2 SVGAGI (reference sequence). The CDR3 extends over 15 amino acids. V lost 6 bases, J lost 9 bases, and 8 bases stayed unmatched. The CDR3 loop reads CASREGLAGRGEQFF. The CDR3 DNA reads TGTGCCAGCAGGGAGGGACTAGCGGGAAGGGGTGAGCAGTTCTTC.

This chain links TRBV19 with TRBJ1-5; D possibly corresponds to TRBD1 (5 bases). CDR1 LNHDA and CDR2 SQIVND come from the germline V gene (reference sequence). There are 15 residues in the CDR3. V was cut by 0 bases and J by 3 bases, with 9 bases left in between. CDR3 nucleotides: TGTGCCAGTAGTATAGACGGGGGGTCCAATCAGCCCCAGCATTTT. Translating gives CASSIDGGSNQPQHF.

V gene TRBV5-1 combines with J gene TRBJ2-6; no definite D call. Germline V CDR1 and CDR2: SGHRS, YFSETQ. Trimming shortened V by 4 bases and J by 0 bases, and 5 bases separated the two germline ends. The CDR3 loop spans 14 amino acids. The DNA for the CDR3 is TGCGCCAGCAGCGCATCCTCTGGGGCCAACGTCCTGACTTTC. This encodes CASSASSGANVLTF. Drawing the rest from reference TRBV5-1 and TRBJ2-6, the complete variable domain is KAGVTQTPRYLIKTRGQQVTLSCSPISGHRSVSWYQQTPGQGLQFLFEYFSETQRNKGNFPGRFSGRQFSNSRSEMNVSTLELGDSALYLCASSASSGANVLTFGAGSRLTVL.

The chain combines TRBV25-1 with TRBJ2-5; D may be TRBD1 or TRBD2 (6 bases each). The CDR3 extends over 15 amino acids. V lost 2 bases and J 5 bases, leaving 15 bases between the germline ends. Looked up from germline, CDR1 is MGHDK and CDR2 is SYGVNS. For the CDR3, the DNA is TGTGCCAGCAGTGAAGCCGGGGGCGCGGAGGAGACCCAGTACTTC. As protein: CASSEAGGAEETQYF.

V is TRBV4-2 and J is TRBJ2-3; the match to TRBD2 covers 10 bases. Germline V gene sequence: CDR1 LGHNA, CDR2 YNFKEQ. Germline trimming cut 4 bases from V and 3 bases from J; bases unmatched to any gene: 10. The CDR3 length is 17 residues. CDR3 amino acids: CASSRQDLTSGTDTQYF. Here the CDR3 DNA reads TGTGCCAGCAGCCGTCAAGATCTGACTAGCGGGACAGATACGCAGTATTTT.

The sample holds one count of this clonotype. CDR3 sequence reads: CSAAPTSGDRVEQYF. The CDR3 DNA is TGCAGTGCCGCCCCTACTAGCGGGGACCGTGTGGAGCAGTACTTC. V usage is TRBV20-1 and J usage is TRBJ2-7; 10 positions agree with TRBD2. Germline V CDR1 and CDR2: DFQATT, SNEGSKA (reference sequence). The CDR3 length is 15 residues. After removal of 6 bases from V and 7 bases from J, the junction contained 15 bases not matched to a gene.

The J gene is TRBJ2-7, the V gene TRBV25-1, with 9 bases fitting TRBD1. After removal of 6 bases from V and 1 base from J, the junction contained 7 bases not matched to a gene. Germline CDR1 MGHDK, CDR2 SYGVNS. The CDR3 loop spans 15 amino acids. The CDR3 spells CASRGDRDSSYEQYF. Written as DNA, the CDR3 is TGTGCCAGCAGGGGGGACAGGGATAGTTCCTACGAGCAGTACTTC.

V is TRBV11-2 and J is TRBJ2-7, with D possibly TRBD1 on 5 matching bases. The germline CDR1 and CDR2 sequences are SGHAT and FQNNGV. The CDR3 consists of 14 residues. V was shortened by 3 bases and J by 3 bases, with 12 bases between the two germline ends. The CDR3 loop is CASSLVQGNYEQYF. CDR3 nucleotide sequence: TGTGCCAGCAGCTTGGTCCAGGGCAACTACGAGCAGTACTTC.

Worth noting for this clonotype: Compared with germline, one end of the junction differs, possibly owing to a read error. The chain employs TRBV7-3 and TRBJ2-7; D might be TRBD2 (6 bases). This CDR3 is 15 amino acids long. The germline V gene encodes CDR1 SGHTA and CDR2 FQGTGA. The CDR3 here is CASSLTPGLNYEQHF. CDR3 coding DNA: TGTGCCAGCAGCTTAACACCGGGACTGAACTACGAGCAGCACTTC. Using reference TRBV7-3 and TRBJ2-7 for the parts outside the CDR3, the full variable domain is GAGVSQTPSNKVTEKGKYVELRCDPISGHTALYWYRQSLGQGPEFLIYFQGTGAADDSGLPNDRFFAVRPEGSVSTLKIQRTERGDSAVYLCASSLTPGLNYEQHFGPGTRLTVT.